The clone carrying this T cell receptor (beta chain) was found once. The antigen is undetermined. Primers: 60 Vbeta forward and 13 Jbeta reverse. Authors' processing steps: Among the unique TCR beta chains that a later analysis counted, 70 million to 85 million in all, roughly 10 million were shared. Using immunoSEQ multiplex PCR, the repertoire was profiled, and TCRdb retains in-frame clones only, with some absent. The V and J calls and clone size were taken over from that table, and D and trimming were inferred from the DNA. The repertoire holds some 42,000 clones, with roughly 47% as singletons. These data are taken from a study of cytomegalovirus exposure and HLA in healthy donors. Overall study findings and caveats: In a later analysis, several top co-occurrence clusters appeared linked to parvovirus B19, influenza, CMV and Epstein-Barr virus. It was reportedly the case that the classifier diagnosed cytomegalovirus status with high specificity and sensitivity. The study designated 150 to 200 TCR beta chains cytomegalovirus-associated.

Germline loops: CDR1 SGHAT, CDR2 FQNNGV. V trimming: 5 bases; J trimming: 1 base; junction bases outside the gene matches: 8. This CDR3 region has 16 residues. The TCR comes from a human donor in good health. The rearrangement uses TRBV11-2 and TRBJ2-5; 9 nucleotides agree with TRBD2. The sequencing input was PBMCs. Here the CDR3 DNA reads TGTGCCAGCAGCCTCGGGGCGGGAGGGCCCCAAGAGACCCAGTACTTC. Its translation is CASSLGAGGPQETQYF.